One and the same sample provided the 17 T cell receptor beta chains below, sequenced in a study of blood T cell repertoires in COVID-19. The protocol was immunoSEQ multiplex PCR, while the TCRdb copy is restricted to in-frame clones and leaves out a portion. The sample holds roughly 310,000 clones, around 87% seen once. The sample taken for sequencing was peripheral blood. The receptors come from a woman aged 45-59 years with active or convalescent COVID-19.

This chain connects TRBV5-4 to TRBJ1-1, with 8 positions matching TRBD1. Germline V lookup: CDR1 SGHNT, CDR2 YYREEE (reference sequence). The ends lost 2 bases at V and 2 bases at J; junction bases unmatched: 2. There are 14 residues in the CDR3. The CDR3 DNA reads as TGTGCCAGCAGCTTAACAGGGGGAAACACTGAAGCTTTCTTT. It yields the protein CASSLTGGNTEAFF.

The chain links TRBV30 to TRBJ1-2, with D hard to call. Germline values: CDR1 GTSNPN, CDR2 SVGIG (reference sequence). V lost 0 bases and J lost 4, with 18 bases in between. The CDR3 runs to 16 residues. CDR3 DNA sequence: TGTGCCTGGAGTGTACGGGGTGGCAGTCTTGGCTATGGCTACACCTTC. Its protein product is CAWSVRGGSLGYGYTF.

V usage is TRBV21-1 and J usage is TRBJ2-7; TRBD1 reflects the table's D call only, with no check against the DNA. TRBV21-1 is a listed pseudogene. The CDR3 is 14 residues long. The chain's CDR3 is CASSRAGPAYEQYF. Written as DNA, the CDR3 is TGTGCCAGCAGCAGGGCAGGTCCGGCCTACGAGCAGTACTTC.

This rearrangement joins TRBV30 to TRBJ1-1; D possibly corresponds to TRBD1 (6 bases). Germline V gene lookup returns CDR1 GTSNPN and CDR2 SVGIG (reference sequence). Trimming removed 2 bases at V and 3 bases at J, with 13 bases between. This CDR3 contains 14 residues. The CDR3 here is CAWSRRGGDTEAFF. CDR3 nucleotide sequence: TGTGCCTGGAGTCGGAGGGGGGGGGACACTGAAGCTTTCTTT. The full variable domain, in which reference TRBV30 and TRBJ1-1 provide the parts outside the CDR3, is SQTIHQWPATLVQPVGSPLSLECTVEGTSNPNLYWYRQAAGRGLQLLFYSVGIGQISSEVPQNLSASRPQDRQFILSSKKLLLSDSGFYLCAWSRRGGDTEAFFGQGTRLTVV.

The rearrangement uses TRBV27 and TRBJ2-1, with 9 bases matching TRBD2. CDR3 size: 17 residues. Germline assignment: CDR1 MNHEY and CDR2 SMNVEV (reference sequence). After removal of 5 bases from V and 7 bases from J, the junction contained 15 bases not matched to a gene. CDR3 in amino acids: CASSLTWTSALRNEQFF. For the CDR3, the DNA is TGTGCCAGCAGTCTAACTTGGACTAGCGCCTTACGAAATGAGCAGTTCTTC.

This chain connects TRBV15 to TRBJ2-1, with 8 nucleotides matching TRBD2. The ends lost 1 base at V and 8 bases at J; junction bases unmatched: 16. The length of the CDR3 is 18 residues. CDR1 is LNHNV, CDR2 YYDKDF, per germline (reference sequence). The CDR3 spells CATSRGPQGTRIEDEQFF. CDR3 bases: TGTGCCACCAGCAGAGGCCCCCAGGGGACTAGAATCGAGGATGAGCAGTTCTTC.

CDR3 residues: CAWAVTGSSGNTIYF. The DNA of the CDR3 is TGTGCCTGGGCCGTTACAGGGAGCTCTGGAAACACCATATATTTT. The chain couples TRBV30 to TRBJ1-3; possibly TRBD1 for D (6 bases). The CDR3 totals 15 residues. The germline V gene encodes CDR1 GTSNPN and CDR2 SVGIG (reference sequence). V lost 5 bases and J 0 bases, leaving 14 bases between the germline ends. Complete variable domain (other parts from reference TRBV30 and TRBJ1-3): SQTIHQWPATLVQPVGSPLSLECTVEGTSNPNLYWYRQAAGRGLQLLFYSVGIGQISSEVPQNLSASRPQDRQFILSSKKLLLSDSGFYLCAWAVTGSSGNTIYFGEGSWLTVV.

J is TRBJ2-7 and V is TRBV14, with TRBD2 as a possible D gene (6 bases). The length of the CDR3 is 14 residues. V was pared by 4 bases and J by 9 bases, with 19 bases between. Looked up from germline, CDR1 is SGHDN and CDR2 is FVKESK. This CDR3 is CASSLLGTAGGQYF. The DNA of the CDR3 is TGTGCCAGCAGCCTGCTAGGGACGGCCGGGGGGCAGTACTTC.

This clone was seen a single time. The chain has TRBV28 and TRBJ2-5; a possible D gene is TRBD2 (5 bases). V lost 9 bases and J 5 bases, leaving 16 bases between the germline ends. The CDR3 runs to 13 residues. Per the germline V gene, CDR1 is MDHEN and CDR2 is SYDVKM. The CDR3 protein is CASRNGLRETQYF. The CDR3 DNA is TGTGCCAGTCGCAACGGACTGAGGGAGACCCAGTACTTC.

The chain carries TRBV5-1 and TRBJ1-6, with TRBD1 matching over 8 bases. J was trimmed by 5 bases and V by 7 bases; bases with no gene match: 5. There are 14 residues in the CDR3. Per germline, CDR1 SGHRS and CDR2 YFSETQ. The CDR3 protein is CASEQGDNNSPLHF. The CDR3 DNA reads TGCGCCAGCGAACAGGGGGACAATAATTCACCCCTCCACTTT.

The genes are TRBV7-2 and TRBJ2-7; TRBD2 matches at 8 bases. This CDR3 has 15 residues. V lost 2 bases, J lost 2 bases, and 5 bases stayed unmatched. CDR1 is SGHTA, CDR2 FQGNSA, per germline. CDR3 in amino acids: CASSLYRGGTYEQYF. CDR3 nucleotides: TGTGCCAGCAGCTTATATCGGGGGGGGACCTACGAGCAGTACTTC.

The chain employs TRBV7-2 and TRBJ2-2, with a weak D call TRBD2 (5 bases). The V end was cut by 6 bases, the J end by 6 bases, with 29 bases between. The CDR3 sequence is 19 residues long. The germline gives CDR1 SGHTA, CDR2 FQGNSA. CDR3: CASRPRATIASMEAGELFF. In DNA form, the CDR3 reads TGTGCCAGCAGACCTAGAGCGACTATAGCCTCCATGGAGGCCGGGGAGCTGTTTTTT.

The rearrangement joins TRBV6-1 to TRBJ2-1, with D perhaps TRBD1 (5 bases). Germline-derived CDR1 and CDR2 are MNHNS and SASEGT. Trimming took off 3 bases at V and 9 bases at J, with 15 bases between the two ends. The CDR3 consists of 14 residues. The DNA of the CDR3 is TGTGCCAGCAGTGAGGGTGGTAGCAGGGCTGAGCAGTTCTTC. It codes for CASSEGGSRAEQFF.

The chain links TRBV11-2 to TRBJ2-1; TRBD2 agrees at 15 bases. Germline V gene sequence: CDR1 SGHAT, CDR2 FQNNGV. Losses at the gene ends were 5 bases for V and 3 bases for J; bases not matched to a gene: 11. This CDR3 is built from 19 residues. The CDR3 is CASSPRGLAGGPFYNEQFF. The DNA of the CDR3 is TGTGCCAGCAGCCCTAGGGGACTAGCGGGAGGACCTTTCTACAATGAGCAGTTCTTC.

The V call is TRBV7-9, the J call TRBJ2-5, with D possibly being TRBD1 (8 bases). V was clipped by 2 bases and J by 0 bases, with 16 bases between them. Germline CDR1 reads SEHNR; CDR2 reads FQNEAQ (reference sequence). This CDR3 is built from 17 residues. The CDR3 DNA sequence: TGTGCCAGCAGCTTAAGCACAGGGGGGAGGGACCAAGAGACCCAGTACTTC. The encoded protein is CASSLSTGGRDQETQYF.

The chain joins TRBV18 to TRBJ2-5; 12 nucleotides align to TRBD2. J lost 5 bases, V lost 3 bases, and 4 bases had no gene match. Germline V gene lookup returns CDR1 KGHSH and CDR2 LQKENI. The CDR3 loop spans 15 amino acids. The CDR3 DNA sequence: TGTGCCAGCTCACCCCCTAGCGGGGGGGCGGAGACCCAGTACTTC. Amino acid sequence: CASSPPSGGAETQYF.

This clone was observed a handful of times. The V call is TRBV27, the J call TRBJ2-5; TRBD2 matches at 12 bases. Germline loops: CDR1 MNHEY, CDR2 SMNVEV (reference sequence). The CDR3 is 18 residues long. V lost 7 bases and J lost 4; bases outside the gene matches: 16. DNA of the CDR3: TGTGCCAGCACCCCTACACACCGACTAGCGGGGGTTGGAGAGACCCAGTACTTC. It translates to CASTPTHRLAGVGETQYF.